The clone carrying this T cell receptor (beta chain) was observed many times. Its antigen is not known. The TCR beta cDNA libraries carried unique molecular identifiers. TCRdb reprocessed the PCR reads via MiXCR and lists one record per CDR3 protein. The sample shows about 160,000 distinct CDR3 sequences, about 36% of them seen only once. The record originates from a study of post-analysis software for immune sequencing data. Study information: Included courses were relapsing-remitting and secondary progressive multiple sclerosis; progressive-relapsing multiple sclerosis was also included.

The CDR3 loop spans 13 amino acids. Germline V lookup: CDR1 SQVTM, CDR2 ANQGSEA. Deletions cut 0 bases from V and 5 bases from J, with 10 bases between. Study outcomes and limitations: Controls' normalized Chao1 diversity significantly exceeded that of multiple sclerosis patients. With F measure, samples from one preparation batch clustered together strongly. Compared with controls, patients had more of 4 to 6 TRBV segments, including TRBV5-6, TRBV5-1 and TRBV20-1.

The chain uses TRBV29-1 and TRBJ1-2; D is ambiguous. The material sequenced was blood, taken after autologous hematopoietic stem cell transplantation. This clonotype was obtained from a girl under 18 with multiple sclerosis. The CDR3 DNA reads TGCAGCGTTGAAGATCCCGCCAGTTATGGCTACACCTTC. This encodes CSVEDPASYGYTF.